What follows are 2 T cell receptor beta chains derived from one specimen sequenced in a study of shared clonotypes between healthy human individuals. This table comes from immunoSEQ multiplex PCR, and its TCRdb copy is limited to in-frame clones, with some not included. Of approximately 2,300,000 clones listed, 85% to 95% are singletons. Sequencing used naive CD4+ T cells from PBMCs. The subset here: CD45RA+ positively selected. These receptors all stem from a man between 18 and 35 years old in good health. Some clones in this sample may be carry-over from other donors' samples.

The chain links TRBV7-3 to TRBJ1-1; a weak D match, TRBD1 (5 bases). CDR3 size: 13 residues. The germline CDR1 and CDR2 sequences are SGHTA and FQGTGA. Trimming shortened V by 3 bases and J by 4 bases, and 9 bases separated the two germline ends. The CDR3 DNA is TGTGCCAGCAGCTTCAGGAGGGGCACTGAAGCTTTCTTT. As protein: CASSFRRGTEAFF.

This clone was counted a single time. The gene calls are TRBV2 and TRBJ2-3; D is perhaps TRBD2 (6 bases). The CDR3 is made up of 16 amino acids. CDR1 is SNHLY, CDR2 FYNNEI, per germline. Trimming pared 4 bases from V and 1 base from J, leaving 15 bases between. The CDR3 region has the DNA TGTGCCAGCAGTGGACCTCGCGGGGAACGCACAGATACGCAGTATTTT. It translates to CASSGPRGERTDTQYF.